Listed below are T cell receptor beta chains from one sample, sequenced in a study of immune cell composition in non-small cell lung cancer. The protocol was immunoSEQ multiplex PCR, while the TCRdb copy is restricted to in-frame clones and leaves out a portion. Of over 6,000 clones in the sample, approximately 84% were seen once. Sequencing input: non-adjacent lung tissue. The receptors originated from a human donor with non-small cell lung cancer. The CDR3 runs from the conserved cysteine through the conserved F or W. D genes are given only for firm matches. Where a row states a size, it is once, few, many or the class of an expanded clone; other rows omit it.

TRBJ2-1,15,NA,NA,TRBV7-4,CASSLTLSFENEQFF,TGTGCCAGCAGCTTAACACTCTCTTTCGAGAATGAGCAGTTCTTC
TRBJ1-2,14,TRBD1,NA,TRBV28,CASSLTGLMDGYTF,TGTGCCAGCAGTTTGACAGGGCTGATGGATGGCTACACCTTC
TRBJ2-7,12,NA,NA,TRBV6-6,CASRPPTGEQYF,TGTGCCAGCAGACCACCCACAGGGGAGCAGTACTTC
TRBJ2-1,13,NA,NA,TRBV6-1,CASSAGSYNEQFF,TGTGCCAGCAGCGCGGGGAGCTACAATGAGCAGTTCTTC
TRBJ2-1,16,NA,NA,TRBV19,CASSIVGLVNHNEQFF,TGTGCCAGTAGTATAGTAGGGCTAGTCAACCACAATGAGCAGTTCTTC
TRBJ2-5,15,NA,NA,TRBV11-2,CASSLGGRGQETQYF,TGTGCCAGCAGCTTGGGGGGCAGGGGGCAAGAGACCCAGTACTTC
TRBJ2-2,14,NA,NA,TRBV5-1,CASSLDSNTGELFF,TGCGCCAGCAGCTTGGACAGTAACACCGGGGAGCTGTTTTTT
TRBJ1-5,15,NA,once,TRBV4-3,CASSVDPSYNQPQHF,TGCGCCAGCAGCGTGGACCCAAGCTATAATCAGCCCCAGCATTTT
TRBJ2-1,16,TRBD2,NA,TRBV4-2,CASSQVVGGGHNEQFF,TGTGCCAGCAGCCAAGTGGTTGGCGGGGGGCACAATGAGCAGTTCTTC
TRBJ1-2,15,NA,NA,TRBV7-6,CASSLETGANYGYTF,TGTGCCAGCAGCTTAGAGACAGGCGCTAACTATGGCTACACCTTC
TRBJ1-5,14,TRBD1,few,TRBV6-5,CASRRTGRNQPQHF,TGTGCCAGCAGAAGGACAGGCCGCAATCAGCCCCAGCATTTT
TRBJ2-3,14,NA,NA,TRBV10-3,CAISDGQDTDTQYF,TGTGCCATCAGTGATGGGCAGGACACAGATACGCAGTATTTT
TRBJ2-2,15,NA,NA,TRBV5-1,CASSFVGGNTGELFF,TGCGCCAGCAGCTTCGTGGGGGGGAACACCGGGGAGCTGTTTTTT
TRBJ2-7,14,NA,NA,TRBV2,CASSPGLLEYEQYF,TGTGCCAGCAGCCCGGGACTCCTTGAATACGAGCAGTACTTC
TRBJ1-3,14,NA,NA,TRBV29-1,CSVDQGSSGNTIYF,TGCAGCGTTGATCAGGGAAGCTCTGGAAACACCATATATTTT
TRBJ2-2,19,TRBD2,NA,TRBV28,CASSTSWTPGGVSTGELFF,TGTGCCAGCAGTACCTCCTGGACTCCTGGGGGGGTTAGTACCGGGGAGCTGTTTTTT
TRBJ2-2,15,TRBD1,NA,TRBV5-1,CASSRGQDNTGELFF,TGCGCCAGCAGCCGGGGACAGGACAACACCGGGGAGCTGTTTTTT
TRBJ2-7,11,NA,NA,TRBV7-2,CASSPGREQYF,TGTGCCAGCAGCCCAGGGCGGGAGCAGTACTTC
TRBJ1-1,15,NA,NA,TRBV2,CASSRGQGRNTEAFF,TGTGCCAGCAGCCGAGGGCAGGGGCGAAACACTGAAGCTTTCTTT
TRBJ2-1,14,NA,few,TRBV9,CASSVGGSRNEQFF,TGTGCCAGCAGCGTAGGTGGCAGCCGAAATGAGCAGTTCTTC
TRBJ1-3,11,NA,NA,TRBV29-1,CSGEEGNTIYF,TGCAGCGGGGAGGAGGGAAACACCATATATTTT
TRBJ2-1,15,TRBD2,NA,TRBV11-1,CASSSLAGAYNEQFF,TGTGCCAGCAGCTCATTAGCGGGGGCCTACAATGAGCAGTTCTTC
TRBJ1-2,10,NA,NA,TRBV20-1,CSAADYGYTF,TGCAGTGCCGCCGATTATGGCTACACCTTC
TRBJ2-3,15,TRBD1,NA,TRBV27,CASSPRTGVGDTQYF,TGTGCCAGCAGTCCGCGGACAGGGGTGGGGGATACGCAGTATTTT
TRBJ1-5,16,NA,NA,TRBV5-8,CASSFKGPYSNQPQHF,TGTGCCAGCAGCTTCAAGGGACCATATAGCAATCAGCCCCAGCATTTT
TRBJ1-2,15,NA,NA,TRBV14,CASSQNFGQALGYTF,TGTGCCAGCAGCCAGAACTTCGGACAAGCCCTTGGCTACACCTTC